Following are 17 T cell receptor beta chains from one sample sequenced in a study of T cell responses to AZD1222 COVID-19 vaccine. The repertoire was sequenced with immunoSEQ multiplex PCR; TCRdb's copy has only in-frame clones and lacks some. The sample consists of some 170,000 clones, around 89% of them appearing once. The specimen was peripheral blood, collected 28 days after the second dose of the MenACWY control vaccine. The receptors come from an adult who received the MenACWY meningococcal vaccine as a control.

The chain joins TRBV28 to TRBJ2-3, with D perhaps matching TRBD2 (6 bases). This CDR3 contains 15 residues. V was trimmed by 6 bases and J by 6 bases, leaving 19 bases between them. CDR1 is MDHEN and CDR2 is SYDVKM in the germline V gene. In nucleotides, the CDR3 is TGTGCCAGCAGCAGGGAGGCGGACATTCGCGATACGCAGTATTTT. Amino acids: CASSREADIRDTQYF.

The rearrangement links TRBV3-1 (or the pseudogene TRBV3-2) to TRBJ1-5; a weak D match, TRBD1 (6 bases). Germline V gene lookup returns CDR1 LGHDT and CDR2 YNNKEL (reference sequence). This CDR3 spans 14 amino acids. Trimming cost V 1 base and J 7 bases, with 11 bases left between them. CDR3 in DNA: TGTGCCAGCAGCCAAGGTAACAGGGCGCAGCCCCAGCATTTT. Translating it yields CASSQGNRAQPQHF.

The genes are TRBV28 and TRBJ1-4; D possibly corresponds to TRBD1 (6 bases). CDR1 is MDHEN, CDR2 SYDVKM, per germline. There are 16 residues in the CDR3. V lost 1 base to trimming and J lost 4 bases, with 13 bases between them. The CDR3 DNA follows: TGTGCCAGCAGTTTATTCGGGGGGCAGAATAATGAAAAACTGTTTTTT. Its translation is CASSLFGGQNNEKLFF.

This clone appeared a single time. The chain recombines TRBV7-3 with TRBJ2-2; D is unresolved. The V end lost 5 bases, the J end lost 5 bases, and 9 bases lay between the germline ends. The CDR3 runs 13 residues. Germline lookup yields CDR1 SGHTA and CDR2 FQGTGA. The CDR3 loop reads CASSDLSTGELFF. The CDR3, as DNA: TGTGCCAGCAGCGACCTTTCTACCGGGGAGCTGTTTTTT.

In DNA form, the CDR3 reads TGTGCCAGCAGCTTAGCGGGAGCCCCCTACGAGCAGTACTTC. As protein: CASSLAGAPYEQYF. V is TRBV7-9 and J is TRBJ2-7, with D possibly being TRBD2 (5 bases). The CDR3 totals 14 residues. V was shortened by 0 bases and J by 2 bases, with 8 bases between the two germline ends. CDR1 is SEHNR and CDR2 is FQNEAQ in the germline V gene (reference sequence).

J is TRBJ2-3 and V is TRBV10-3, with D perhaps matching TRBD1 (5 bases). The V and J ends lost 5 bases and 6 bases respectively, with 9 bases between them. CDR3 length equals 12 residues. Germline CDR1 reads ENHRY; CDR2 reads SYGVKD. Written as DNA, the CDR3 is TGTGCCATCAGTAGGGGCCAGGATACGCAGTATTTT. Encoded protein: CAISRGQDTQYF.

Written as DNA, the CDR3 is TGTGCCAGCAGTCCCAGCTTGACCCACGCCGAGCAGTACTTC. Protein product: CASSPSLTHAEQYF. The V gene is TRBV28, the J gene TRBJ2-7; D unresolved. The CDR3 consists of 14 residues. Germline loops: CDR1 MDHEN, CDR2 SYDVKM. The germline V and J ends were trimmed by 5 bases and 6 bases, with 17 bases remaining between them.

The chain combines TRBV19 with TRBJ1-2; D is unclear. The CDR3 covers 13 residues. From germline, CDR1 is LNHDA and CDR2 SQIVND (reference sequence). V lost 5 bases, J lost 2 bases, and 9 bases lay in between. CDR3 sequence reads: CASSPQSNYGYTF. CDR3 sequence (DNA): TGTGCCAGTAGTCCTCAGTCCAACTATGGCTACACCTTC.

The CDR3 protein is CATSRDRSAPDSSPLHF. The CDR3 DNA is TGTGCCACCAGCAGAGATCGGTCGGCCCCGGACAGTTCACCCCTCCACTTT. The rearrangement links TRBV15 to TRBJ1-6; possibly TRBD1 for D (6 bases). Germline CDR1 and CDR2: LNHNV and YYDKDF (reference sequence). This CDR3 region has 17 residues. The V gene lost 0 bases and the J gene lost 9 bases, with 18 bases spanning the gap.

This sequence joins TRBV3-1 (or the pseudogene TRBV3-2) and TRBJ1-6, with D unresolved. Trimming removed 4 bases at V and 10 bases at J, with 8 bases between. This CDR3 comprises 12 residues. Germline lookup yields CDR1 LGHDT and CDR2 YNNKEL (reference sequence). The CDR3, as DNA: TGTGCCAGCAGCCTAGCAGTGTCACCCCTCCACTTT. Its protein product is CASSLAVSPLHF.

Written as DNA, the CDR3 is TGTGCCAGTAGTATTCGGGCTAGCGGGAGAGATGAGCAGTTCTTC. Translated, it gives CASSIRASGRDEQFF. The chain is built from TRBV19 and TRBJ2-1, with TRBD2 identical over 10 bases. The length of the CDR3 is 15 residues. CDR1 is LNHDA and CDR2 is SQIVND in the germline V gene (reference sequence). Germline trimming cut 3 bases from V and 8 bases from J; bases unmatched to any gene: 7.

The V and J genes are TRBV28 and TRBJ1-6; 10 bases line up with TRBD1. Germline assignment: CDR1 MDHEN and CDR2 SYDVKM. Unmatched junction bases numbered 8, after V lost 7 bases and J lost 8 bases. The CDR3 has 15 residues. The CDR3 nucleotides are TGTGCCAGCAAGCCCGACAGGGGGCTTGATTCACCCCTCCACTTT. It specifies CASKPDRGLDSPLHF.

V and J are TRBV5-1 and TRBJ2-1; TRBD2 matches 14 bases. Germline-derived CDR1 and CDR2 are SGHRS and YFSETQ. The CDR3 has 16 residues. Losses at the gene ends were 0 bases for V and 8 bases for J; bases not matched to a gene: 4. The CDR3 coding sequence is TGCGCCAGCAGCTTGGGACTAGCGGGAGGGCGCGATGAGCAGTTCTTC. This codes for CASSLGLAGGRDEQFF.

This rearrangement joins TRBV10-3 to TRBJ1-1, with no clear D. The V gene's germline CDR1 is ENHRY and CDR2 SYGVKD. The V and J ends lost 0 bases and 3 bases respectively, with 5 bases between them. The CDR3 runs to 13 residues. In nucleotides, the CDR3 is TGTGCCATCAGTGAGTCGAGCTACACTGAAGCTTTCTTT. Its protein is CAISESSYTEAFF.

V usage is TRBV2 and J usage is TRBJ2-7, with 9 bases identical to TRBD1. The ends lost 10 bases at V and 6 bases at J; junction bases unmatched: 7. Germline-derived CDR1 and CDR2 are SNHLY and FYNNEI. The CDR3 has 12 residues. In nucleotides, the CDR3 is TGTGCCACCCGGGACAGGGTCTCCGAGCAGTACTTC. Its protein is CATRDRVSEQYF.

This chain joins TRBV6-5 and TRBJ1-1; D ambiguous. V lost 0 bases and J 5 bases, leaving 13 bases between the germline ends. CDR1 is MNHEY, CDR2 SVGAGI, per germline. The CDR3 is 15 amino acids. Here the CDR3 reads CASSYSNTRRTEAFF. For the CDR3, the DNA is TGTGCCAGCAGTTACTCGAATACCAGGAGGACTGAAGCTTTCTTT.

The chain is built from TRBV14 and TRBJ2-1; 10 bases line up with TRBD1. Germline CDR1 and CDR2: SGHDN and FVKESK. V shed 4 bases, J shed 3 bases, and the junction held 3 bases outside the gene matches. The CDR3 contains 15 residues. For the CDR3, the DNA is TGTGCCAGCAGCCGCGGGACAGGGGTCTACAATGAGCAGTTCTTC. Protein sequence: CASSRGTGVYNEQFF.